A single T cell receptor (beta chain) is shown here with its context. Antigen specificity is unknown. The data originate from a study of cytomegalovirus exposure and HLA in healthy donors. The PCR was carried out with 60 Vbeta primers and 13 Jbeta primers. Profiling relied on immunoSEQ multiplex PCR, and the TCRdb table lists in-frame clones only, not all of them. The profile shows 180,000 or so clones, roughly 85% of them singletons. Broader study findings: By a later analysis, the bulk of CMV-associated TCR beta chains appeared HLA-restricted.

This clonotype was sampled from a male donor in good health and CMV-seronegative. Sequencing input: PBMCs.

The CDR3 DNA is TGTGCCAGCAGCTGGAACCCTACTAGCGGGGGGTCCAATGAGCAGTTCTTC. This translates into CASSWNPTSGGSNEQFF. J is TRBJ2-1 and V is TRBV7-6; 12 bases align to TRBD2. With V trimmed by 4 bases and J by 6 bases, 10 bases remained unmatched. The CDR3 has 17 residues. Germline CDR1 SGHVS, CDR2 FNYEAQ.